The 31 T cell receptor beta chains in this list originate from one sample, sequenced in a study of cytomegalovirus exposure and HLA in healthy donors. PCR employed 60 Vbeta and 13 Jbeta primers. TCRdb's table, derived via immunoSEQ multiplex PCR, lists solely in-frame clones and lacks some. Among under 120,000 clones listed, 60% to 70% were seen once. The sample taken for sequencing was PBMCs. All receptors come from a man aged 30 to 39 in good health and CMV-seropositive.

The chain couples TRBV19 to TRBJ1-1; 10 nucleotides align to TRBD1. This CDR3 spans 15 amino acids. CDR1 and CDR2 (germline): LNHDA, SQIVND (reference sequence). With 7 bases clipped from V and 1 base from J, the junction kept 6 bases outside the gene matches. The CDR3 DNA reads as TGTGCCAGTAACGACAGGGGGCTTGGGAACACTGAAGCTTTCTTT. It encodes CASNDRGLGNTEAFF.

The chain joins TRBV11-3 to TRBJ1-2; possible D gene TRBD1, 6 bases. V dropped 5 bases and J dropped 8 bases, with 15 bases sitting between them. CDR3 size: 13 residues. Germline CDR1 and CDR2: SGHNT and YENEEA. DNA of the CDR3: TGTGCCAGCAGCCAAGGGGGGGGTAAAGGCTACACCTTC. Its protein is CASSQGGGKGYTF.

The rearrangement joins TRBV5-1 to TRBJ2-7; D unresolved. The germline CDR1 and CDR2 sequences are SGHRS and YFSETQ. The ends were cut back, 4 bases at V and 5 bases at J, with 16 bases in the middle. The CDR3 covers 14 residues. CDR3 sequence (DNA): TGCGCCAGCAGCCCCCGCAGCCTGCAGGACGAGCAGTACTTC. Translation: CASSPRSLQDEQYF.

In DNA form, the CDR3 reads TGTGCCAGCAGCTTACGGGATTCCCAGGAAGGTGAGCAGTTCTTC. This gives the protein CASSLRDSQEGEQFF. The rearrangement links TRBV7-8 to TRBJ2-1, with D tentatively TRBD2 (5 bases). The V gene's germline CDR1 is SGHVS and CDR2 FQNEAQ. The CDR3 has 15 residues. Trimming stripped 2 bases from V and 9 bases from J, with 17 bases between.

The V and J genes are TRBV19 and TRBJ1-1, with D unclear. V lost 4 bases, J lost 10 bases, and 10 bases lay in between. The length of the CDR3 is 11 residues. Germline V CDR1 and CDR2: LNHDA, SQIVND (reference sequence). The CDR3 region is CASSTPAGAFF. In DNA, the CDR3 is TGTGCCAGTAGTACCCCCGCGGGAGCTTTCTTT.

The V and J genes are TRBV5-1 and TRBJ1-2; D is uncertain. Germline-derived CDR1 and CDR2 are SGHRS and YFSETQ. Trimming left V 4 bases short and J 4 bases short, with 11 bases between. The CDR3 length is 13 residues. The CDR3 DNA reads TGCGCCAGCAGCCCAAATGGCCTCTATGGCTACACCTTC. Translating gives CASSPNGLYGYTF.

The chain combines TRBV29-1 with TRBJ2-1, with a possible D match to TRBD2 (7 bases). Germline V gene data show CDR1 as SQVTM and CDR2 as ANQGSEA. Trimming shortened V by 1 base and J by 3 bases, and 13 bases separated the two germline ends. This CDR3 comprises 15 residues. Here the CDR3 reads CSVEGGGAGYNEQFF. CDR3 DNA sequence: TGCAGCGTTGAAGGTGGGGGGGCTGGCTACAATGAGCAGTTCTTC.

This clone was seen a handful of times. The gene calls are TRBV23-1 and TRBJ2-2, with D possibly TRBD1 on 5 matching bases. TRBV23-1 is sorted into the ORF group, with uncertain function. V shed 3 bases and J shed 6 bases, with 11 bases lying between them. The CDR3 has 14 amino acids. The DNA of the CDR3 is TGCGCCAGCAGTCAGCCCAGGGTTCCCGGGGAGCTGTTTTTT. This encodes CASSQPRVPGELFF.

V usage is TRBV25-1 and J usage is TRBJ2-5; 8 bases line up with TRBD2. The germline gives CDR1 MGHDK, CDR2 SYGVNS. The CDR3 spans 15 residues. J lost 0 bases, V lost 6 bases, and 6 bases had no gene match. The CDR3 DNA reads TGTGCCAGCAGCCGGGGGGGCATATACCAAGAGACCCAGTACTTC. As protein: CASSRGGIYQETQYF.

The chain is built from TRBV5-4 and TRBJ2-7; D might be TRBD1 (5 bases). Germline V gives CDR1 SGHNT, CDR2 YYREEE (reference sequence). V was clipped by 1 base and J by 1 base, with 6 bases between them. The CDR3 is made up of 13 amino acids. CDR3 sequence: CASSLQGSYEQYF. CDR3 coding DNA: TGTGCCAGCAGCTTGCAGGGATCCTACGAGCAGTACTTC.

The chain has TRBV7-9 and TRBJ2-7; D is possibly TRBD2 (6 bases). The CDR3 has 13 residues. With 0 bases removed from V and 10 bases from J, the gap between germline ends came to 13 bases. Germline V lookup: CDR1 SEHNR, CDR2 FQNEAQ (reference sequence). CDR3 nucleotide sequence: TGTGCCAGCAGCTTAGCGGCGGGGAAGGCCCAGTACTTC. Residues: CASSLAAGKAQYF.

The CDR3 loop reads CAISAPGQVGADTQYF. The CDR3 DNA is TGTGCCATCAGTGCCCCGGGCCAGGTAGGGGCAGATACGCAGTATTTT. The V gene is TRBV10-3, the J gene TRBJ2-3, with D maybe TRBD1 (5 bases). The CDR3 has 16 residues. V was cut by 4 bases and J by 4 bases, with 18 bases left in between. Germline V gene sequence: CDR1 ENHRY, CDR2 SYGVKD.

The chain has TRBV9 and TRBJ1-5; D might be TRBD1 (6 bases). The CDR3 length is 15 residues. Trimming pared 3 bases from V and 0 bases from J, leaving 10 bases between. Germline CDR1 and CDR2: SGDLS and YYNGEE. CDR3 sequence reads: CASSGGHNSNQPQHF. For the CDR3, the DNA is TGTGCCAGCAGCGGGGGACACAATAGCAATCAGCCCCAGCATTTT.

As regards this clone: The identical CDR3 is also encoded by other nucleotide sequences in the sample. The chain links TRBV2 to TRBJ2-3, with TRBD1 matching 8 bases. Germline lookup yields CDR1 SNHLY and CDR2 FYNNEI. The CDR3 runs 13 residues. Trimming took 9 bases from V and 1 from J; bases not matched to a gene: 3. Here the CDR3 reads CASSGQGTDTQYF. DNA for the CDR3: TGTGCCAGTTCGGGACAGGGCACAGATACGCAGTATTTT.

This clone was observed a few times. This chain links TRBV5-1 with TRBJ1-6; D is unclear. Germline assignment: CDR1 SGHRS and CDR2 YFSETQ. CDR3 length: 14 residues. V lost 0 bases to trimming and J lost 11 bases, with 12 bases between them. The CDR3: CASSLGTETTPLHF. CDR3 nucleotides: TGCGCCAGCAGCTTGGGGACGGAGACTACACCCCTCCACTTT.

This clone has only a few counts. V gene TRBV18 combines with J gene TRBJ2-7, with D perhaps TRBD1 (5 bases). V gave up 1 base and J gave up 7 bases, with 20 bases separating them. Germline CDR1 and CDR2: KGHSH and LQKENI. The CDR3 consists of 16 residues. The DNA of the CDR3 is TGTGCCAGCTCACCACGCGTCCGAAAAGGGGCGTTTGAGCAGTACTTC. Protein product: CASSPRVRKGAFEQYF.

The gene calls are TRBV7-9 and TRBJ2-5; D is perhaps TRBD1 (6 bases). CDR1 SEHNR and CDR2 FQNEAQ come from the germline V gene (reference sequence). The CDR3 has 15 residues. Trimming removed 1 base at V and 1 base at J, with 10 bases between. CDR3 sequence (DNA): TGTGCCAGCAGCTTAGGGACAGACAGCCAAGAGACCCAGTACTTC. Translated, it gives CASSLGTDSQETQYF.

This clone was counted a single time. This chain links TRBV6-5 with TRBJ1-4, with 10 bases aligning to TRBD1. The germline CDR1 and CDR2 sequences are MNHEY and SVGAGI. CDR3 size: 14 residues. J lost 7 bases, V lost 8 bases, and 7 bases had no gene match. CDR3 sequence (DNA): TGTGCCAGCTCAAGACAGGGGGCAGGTGAAAAACTGTTTTTT. It specifies CASSRQGAGEKLFF.

This rearrangement joins TRBV29-1 to TRBJ1-2, with D perhaps TRBD1 (6 bases). CDR3 length: 12 amino acids. Trimming pared 6 bases from V and 2 bases from J, leaving 10 bases between. Germline CDR1 SQVTM, CDR2 ANQGSEA. The CDR3 region has the DNA TGCAGCGTGCAAACAGGGAACTATGGCTACACCTTC. Its protein product is CSVQTGNYGYTF.

The V gene is TRBV9, the J gene TRBJ2-3; 9 bases map to TRBD2. The V segment lost 2 bases and the J segment 5 bases; nucleotides outside the gene matches: 3. The CDR3 is 14 amino acids. Germline lookup yields CDR1 SGDLS and CDR2 YYNGEE. The CDR3 DNA reads as TGTGCCAGCAGCGTCGCTAGCGGGGAAGATACGCAGTATTTT. This encodes CASSVASGEDTQYF.

CDR3 nucleotides: TGTGCCTCCAGTCACGGGTTGGAGACCCAGTACTTC. Translated: CASSHGLETQYF. The chain joins TRBV21-1 to TRBJ2-5; the table assigns TRBD2, which was not confirmed against the DNA. TRBV21-1 is a pseudogene. CDR3 length equals 12 residues.

This clone occurred a few times. The chain employs TRBV6-4 and TRBJ2-4; TRBD2 agrees at 8 bases. The trim removed 0 bases at V and 6 bases at J, leaving 4 bases unmatched. CDR1 MRHNA and CDR2 SNTAGT come from the germline V gene. The CDR3 has 15 amino acids. CDR3 sequence reads: CASSDSYGGGNIQYF. CDR3 coding DNA: TGTGCCAGCAGTGACTCTTACGGGGGGGGAAACATTCAGTACTTC.

The chain has TRBV7-8 and TRBJ2-3; 9 bases fit TRBD2. The CDR3 runs to 18 residues. Germline V gives CDR1 SGHVS, CDR2 FQNEAQ. Germline trimming cut 5 bases from V and 6 bases from J; bases unmatched to any gene: 18. CDR3 sequence reads: CASSPSRGLAGRVDTQYF. The CDR3 bases are TGTGCCAGCAGCCCATCGAGGGGGCTAGCGGGGCGGGTGGATACGCAGTATTTT.

This clone was seen only a few times. The gene calls are TRBV18 and TRBJ1-3, with TRBD1 as a possible D gene (5 bases). The length of the CDR3 is 15 residues. CDR1 is KGHSH, CDR2 LQKENI, per germline. The germline V and J ends were trimmed by 3 bases and 0 bases, with 9 bases remaining between them. CDR3 protein: CASSPPGVSGNTIYF. The CDR3 nucleotides are TGTGCCAGCTCACCCCCGGGGGTCTCTGGAAACACCATATATTTT.

The V and J genes are TRBV27 and TRBJ1-2; 9 bases map to TRBD1. The CDR3 runs to 15 residues. The V gene's germline CDR1 is MNHEY and CDR2 SMNVEV (reference sequence). V shed 3 bases, J shed 6 bases, and the junction held 8 bases outside the gene matches. The CDR3 sequence: CASSFPLGTGHGYTF. The CDR3 bases are TGTGCCAGCAGTTTCCCCCTAGGGACAGGGCATGGCTACACCTTC.

This clone was observed a few times. This rearrangement joins TRBV19 to TRBJ1-1, with D uncertain. This CDR3 is built from 13 residues. From germline, CDR1 is LNHDA and CDR2 SQIVND (reference sequence). V shed 7 bases and J shed 0 bases, with 9 bases lying between them. This CDR3 reads CASTDTLNTEAFF. The CDR3 DNA reads as TGTGCCAGTACCGATACACTGAACACTGAAGCTTTCTTT.

The chain joins TRBV10-2 to TRBJ1-2; D unclear. Germline V gene sequence: CDR1 WSHSY, CDR2 SAAADI. Trimming took off 0 bases at V and 4 bases at J, with 9 bases between the two ends. This CDR3 region has 14 residues. The CDR3 reads CASSESVGVYGYTF. The DNA for the CDR3 is TGCGCCAGCAGTGAGTCCGTCGGAGTCTATGGCTACACCTTC.

The chain links TRBV5-1 to TRBJ2-3; the match to TRBD1 covers 9 bases. CDR1 is SGHRS and CDR2 is YFSETQ in the germline V gene. This CDR3 spans 15 amino acids. The V gene end was trimmed by 0 bases and the J gene end by 2 bases; junction bases not matched to a gene: 1. The chain's CDR3 is CASSLGQGDTDTQYF. The CDR3 nucleotides read TGCGCCAGCAGCTTGGGACAGGGGGACACAGATACGCAGTATTTT.

The chain links TRBV2 to TRBJ1-1, with D unclear. V gave up 7 bases and J gave up 1 base, with 10 bases separating them. Per the germline V gene, CDR1 is SNHLY and CDR2 is FYNNEI. This CDR3 contains 13 residues. The DNA of the CDR3 is TGTGCCAGCACTTGGGGAGGGAACACTGAAGCTTTCTTT. It specifies CASTWGGNTEAFF. Filled out from reference TRBV2 and TRBJ1-1, the complete variable domain reads EPEVTQTPSHQVTQMGQEVILRCVPISNHLYFYWYRQILGQKVEFLVSFYNNEISEKSEIFDDQFSVERPDGSNFTLKIRSTKLEDSAMYFCASTWGGNTEAFFGQGTRLTVV.

This clone occurred once. V usage is TRBV5-4 and J usage is TRBJ2-7, with D uncertain. Deletions cut 0 bases from V and 5 bases from J, with 9 bases between. The V gene's germline CDR1 is SGHNT and CDR2 YYREEE (reference sequence). CDR3 length: 13 residues. The chain's CDR3 is CASSLASRNEQYF. Here the CDR3 DNA reads TGTGCCAGCAGCTTGGCCTCGAGGAACGAGCAGTACTTC.

This rearrangement joins TRBV6-5 to TRBJ1-2; weak D call: TRBD1 (6 bases). V was cut by 5 bases and J by 2 bases, with 9 bases left in between. Germline V gene sequence: CDR1 MNHEY, CDR2 SVGAGI. The CDR3 loop spans 13 amino acids. The DNA of the CDR3 is TGTGCCAGCAGTATGGACAGCAACTATGGCTACACCTTC. Protein product: CASSMDSNYGYTF.